The clone carrying this TCR beta chain was seen only a few times. What it binds is unknown. Assay used: immunoSEQ multiplex PCR; TCRdb lists only in-frame clones, some missing. The data contain about 1,800,000 clones, about 95% of them singletons. The ends were cut back, 5 bases at V and 2 bases at J, with 12 bases in the middle. Germline V gene lookup returns CDR1 LNHDA and CDR2 SQIVND (reference sequence). This CDR3 spans 14 amino acids. CD8 cells classed as naive were CD45RO-negative and positively selected for CCR7, excluding terminally differentiated effector memory CD45RA+ cells. These data belong to a study of shared clonotypes between healthy human individuals. About the study: Each donor's CD4 naive and CD4 memory cells filled three plates apiece, CD8 naive two, and CD8 memory one.

Notes on the study in general: A reduction in generation probabilities was seen for non-shared clonotypes relative to those shared by all four donors.

The sample was naive CD8+ T cells sorted from blood. The V and J genes are TRBV19 and TRBJ1-1, with D tentatively TRBD1 (6 bases). The TCR originated in a man younger than 35 in good health. This CDR3 reads CASSERTVNTEAFF. CDR3 coding DNA: TGTGCCAGTAGTGAAAGGACAGTTAACACTGAAGCTTTCTTT.